This T cell receptor beta chain is from a study of CD4 T cells in relation to SARS-CoV-2 and coronaviruses. The assay was immunoSEQ multiplex PCR, and TCRdb's table has in-frame clones only and misses some. The sample consists of some 68,000 clones, approximately 93% of them appearing once. CDR1 and CDR2 (germline): SGHRS, YFSETQ. The CDR3 is 15 amino acids. The V gene lost 4 bases and the J gene lost 6 bases, with 17 bases spanning the gap. Unexposed donor CD4+ T cells date from about 2011-2018, before the COVID-19 pandemic. The sequence was collected from a human donor in good health. The chain couples TRBV5-1 to TRBJ2-1, with D maybe TRBD1 (6 bases). Sequenced sample: naive CD4+ T cells from PBMCs. Described subset: naive CD4+ T cells isolated by negative enrichment. CDR3 residues: CASSLLTGIGNEQFF. DNA for the CDR3: TGCGCCAGCAGCCTCCTTACAGGGATTGGCAATGAGCAGTTCTTC.